The 15 T cell receptor beta chains reported below all come from one sample, sequenced in a study. TCRdb called the 5' RACE reads again in MiXCR, with one record for every CDR3 protein. The data show 10,000 to 15,000 distinct CDR3 sequences, less than 25% seen once. The sample comprised naive CD4+ T cells sorted from blood. Subset noted: naive CD4+ T cells, CD4+CD45RA+CD25-. The receptors stem from a female donor with breast cancer.

This clonotype is medium-sized in the sample. The V gene is TRBV11-2, the J gene TRBJ2-1; D perhaps matches TRBD1 (5 bases). Germline-derived CDR1 and CDR2 are SGHAT and FQNNGV. Trimming took 0 bases from V and 6 from J, leaving 9 bases between them. The CDR3 covers 14 residues. Written as DNA, the CDR3 is TGTGCCAGCAGCTTAGATACAGGCATCAATGAGCAGTTCTTC. This codes for CASSLDTGINEQFF.

The chain carries TRBV6-1 and TRBJ2-1, with TRBD2 matching 10 bases. Trimming took 8 bases from V and 8 from J; bases not matched to a gene: 12. The CDR3 has 15 amino acids. Germline-derived CDR1 and CDR2 are MNHNS and SASEGT. The CDR3 region is CASGIASGSTDEQFF. CDR3 nucleotide sequence: TGTGCCAGCGGGATCGCTAGCGGGAGTACCGATGAGCAGTTCTTC.

Regarding this clonotype: This may be a read error, as it is one base from a much larger clone. V gene TRBV6-5 combines with J gene TRBJ2-7; perhaps TRBD1 as D (6 bases). There are 13 residues in the CDR3. Per germline, CDR1 MNHEY and CDR2 SVGAGI. Here the CDR3 reads CASSNPGAYELYF. CDR3 DNA: TGTGCCAGCAGTAACCCAGGGGCCTACGAGCTGTACTTC.

V gene TRBV20-1 combines with J gene TRBJ2-1; D unresolved. The CDR3 length is 14 residues. Germline lookup yields CDR1 DFQATT and CDR2 SNEGSKA (reference sequence). Trimming removed 3 bases at V and 15 bases at J, with 24 bases between. The CDR3 loop is CSASYPLVGGLVFF. CDR3 in DNA: TGCAGTGCTAGCTACCCCTTGGTTGGCGGTTTGGTGTTCTTC.

The rearrangement uses TRBV2 and TRBJ2-1, with 9 positions matching TRBD1. J was trimmed by 3 bases and V by 6 bases; bases with no gene match: 6. This CDR3 is 15 amino acids long. From germline, CDR1 is SNHLY and CDR2 FYNNEI. CDR3 in amino acids: CASRGQGLLYNEQFF. Here the CDR3 DNA reads TGTGCCAGCAGGGGACAGGGCCTGCTCTACAATGAGCAGTTCTTC.

This clonotype appeared many times. The chain couples TRBV11-2 to TRBJ1-1; D uncertain. V was clipped by 6 bases and J by 2 bases, with 7 bases between them. The germline gives CDR1 SGHAT, CDR2 FQNNGV. The CDR3 has 12 amino acids. The CDR3 loop reads CASRSINTEAFF. CDR3 bases: TGTGCCAGCAGATCAATAAACACTGAAGCTTTCTTT.

A word on this clonotype: Without the conserved terminal phenylalanine or tryptophan, this CDR3 likely stems from a read error. The chain recombines TRBV5-1 with TRBJ2-5; D possibly corresponds to TRBD2 (5 bases). V lost 4 bases and J lost 2, with 15 bases in between. Germline CDR1 reads SGHRS; CDR2 reads YFSETQ. The CDR3 is made up of 15 amino acids. The CDR3 protein is CASSRVGRTQETQYL. The CDR3 nucleotides read TGCGCCAGCAGCCGAGTTGGACGGACTCAAGAGACCCAGTACCTC.

The chain combines TRBV5-1 with TRBJ2-7, with D unresolved. Trimming removed 2 bases from V and 0 bases from J, with 12 bases in between. This CDR3 is built from 15 residues. CDR1 and CDR2 (germline): SGHRS, YFSETQ. In DNA, the CDR3 is TGCGCCAGCAGCTTCGTCGGATTAAGCTCCTACGAGCAGTACTTC. The encoded protein is CASSFVGLSSYEQYF.

About this clonotype: This sequence may be a read error, since a much larger clone differs from it by one base. V and J are TRBV7-9 and TRBJ1-2; weak D call: TRBD1 (5 bases). This CDR3 spans 15 amino acids. Germline V gene lookup returns CDR1 SEHNR and CDR2 FQNEAQ (reference sequence). This CDR3 is CAGSLAPWDNYGYTF. CDR3 nucleotides: TGTGCCGGCAGCTTGGCCCCATGGGACAACTATGGCTACACCTTC.

This clonotype qualifies as medium-sized (0.01 to 0.1%). This chain joins TRBV5-1 and TRBJ1-1; TRBD1 agrees at 7 bases. The CDR3 has 15 residues. After removal of 3 bases from V and 1 base from J, the junction contained 6 bases not matched to a gene. Germline assignment: CDR1 SGHRS and CDR2 YFSETQ. The CDR3 loop is CASSSVGTANTEAFF. As DNA, the CDR3 is TGCGCCAGCAGCTCCGTAGGGACAGCGAACACTGAAGCTTTCTTT.

In its sample, this clonotype was seen many times. The chain carries TRBV12-3 or TRBV12-4 and TRBJ1-3, with unresolved D. This CDR3 comprises 13 residues. V was shortened by 5 bases and J by 3 bases, with 8 bases between the two germline ends. DNA of the CDR3: TGTGCCAGCAGTCCGAGGGATGGAAACACCATATATTTT. The encoded protein is CASSPRDGNTIYF.

This clonotype was counted a few times. This chain joins TRBV18 and TRBJ2-7, with D possibly matching TRBD2 (5 bases). The germline V gene encodes CDR1 KGHSH and CDR2 LQKENI. CDR3 length equals 14 residues. V lost 0 bases to trimming and J lost 1 base, with 7 bases between them. The CDR3 is CASSPPGLSYEQYF. CDR3 sequence (DNA): TGTGCCAGCTCACCACCCGGACTTTCCTACGAGCAGTACTTC. Supplemented by reference TRBV18 and TRBJ2-7, the full variable domain reads NAGVMQNPRHLVRRRGQEARLRCSPMKGHSHVYWYRQLPEEGLKFMVYLQKENIIDESGMPKERFSAEFPKEGPSILRIQQVVRGDSAAYFCASSPPGLSYEQYFGPGTRLTVT.

In its sample, this clonotype was seen many times. This chain uses TRBV5-4 with TRBJ2-7, with D unresolved. This CDR3 region has 12 residues. CDR1 is SGHNT and CDR2 is YYREEE in the germline V gene (reference sequence). V was cut by 4 bases and J by 3 bases, with 8 bases left in between. The CDR3 nucleotides are TGTGCCAGCAGCCTGGGTGGCTACGAGCAGTACTTC. Its translation is CASSLGGYEQYF. Variable domain in full (rest from reference TRBV5-4 and TRBJ2-7): ETGVTQSPTHLIKTRGQQVTLRCSSQSGHNTVSWYQQALGQGPQFIFQYYREEENGRGNFPPRFSGLQFPNYSSELNVNALELDDSALYLCASSLGGYEQYFGPGTRLTVT.

This clonotype turned up a few times. This may arise from a read error, as a much more abundant clone is one base away. The rearrangement joins TRBV5-1 to TRBJ2-7, with TRBD2 matching 10 bases. V was clipped by 4 bases and J by 2 bases; unmatched bases: 3. Germline V gives CDR1 SGHRS, CDR2 YFSETQ. The CDR3 has 14 residues. Here the CDR3 reads CASSSGTSAYEQYF. The CDR3 DNA sequence: TGCGCCAGCAGCAGCGGGACTAGCGCCTACGAGCAGTACTTC. Complete variable domain (other parts from reference TRBV5-1 and TRBJ2-7): KAGVTQTPRYLIKTRGQQVTLSCSPISGHRSVSWYQQTPGQGLQFLFEYFSETQRNKGNFPGRFSGRQFSNSRSEMNVSTLELGDSALYLCASSSGTSAYEQYFGPGTRLTVT.

This clonotype was detected only a few times. The V gene is TRBV7-9, the J gene TRBJ2-1; 10 bases map to TRBD2. The length of the CDR3 is 16 residues. CDR1 is SEHNR, CDR2 FQNEAQ, per germline (reference sequence). The V gene end was trimmed by 5 bases and the J gene end by 4 bases; junction bases not matched to a gene: 8. The chain's CDR3 is CASSPLAGSRYNEQFF. CDR3 DNA sequence: TGTGCCAGCAGCCCACTAGCGGGGTCAAGGTACAATGAGCAGTTCTTC.